This is a list of T cell receptor beta chains from one sample in a study of cytomegalovirus exposure and HLA in healthy donors. Assay used: immunoSEQ multiplex PCR; TCRdb lists only in-frame clones, some missing. The data show approximately 140,000 clones, with roughly 76% seen just once and over 13% held by the top ten. Sequenced: PBMCs. These receptors originate from a human donor in good health. The CDR3 runs from the conserved cysteine through the conserved F or W. A D gene is named only where the DNA matches it firmly. Where a row states a size, it is once, few, many or the class of an expanded clone; other rows omit it.

D gene	V gene	clone size	J gene	CDR3 protein	CDR3 DNA
TRBD1	TRBV29-1	once	TRBJ2-7	CSVGQGANEQYF	TGCAGCGTTGGACAGGGGGCGAACGAGCAGTACTTC
.	TRBV4-1	.	TRBJ2-2	CASSQDEGGTGELFF	TGCGCCAGCAGCCAAGATGAAGGAGGCACCGGGGAGCTGTTTTTT
.	TRBV4-1	.	TRBJ1-3	CASSQPTGKGNTIYF	TGCGCCAGCAGCCAACCCACAGGGAAAGGAAACACCATATATTTT
.	TRBV6-6	.	TRBJ2-2	CASSYSRTNTGELFF	TGTGCCAGCAGTTACTCGAGAACGAACACCGGGGAGCTGTTTTTT
TRBD1	TRBV12-5	.	TRBJ2-7	CASGLPDRGTGESEQYF	TGTGCTAGTGGTTTGCCCGATCGAGGGACAGGGGAATCGGAGCAGTACTTC
TRBD2	TRBV11-3	.	TRBJ2-3	CASSLSGRWADTQYF	TGTGCCAGCAGCTTAAGCGGGAGGTGGGCAGATACGCAGTATTTT
TRBD1	TRBV10-2	.	TRBJ2-2	CARSGQGARTGELFF	TGCGCCAGGTCGGGACAGGGGGCGCGCACCGGGGAGCTGTTTTTT
TRBD1	TRBV6-1	.	TRBJ1-4	CASSEGVRGLRQLELFF	TGTGCCAGCAGTGAAGGGGTAAGGGGGCTCCGTCAACTGGAACTGTTTTTT
TRBD2	TRBV29-1	once	TRBJ2-7	CSVELAGGPSNEQYF	TGCAGCGTTGAACTAGCGGGAGGGCCGAGCAACGAGCAGTACTTC
.	TRBV6-1	few	TRBJ1-1	CATRNLNTEAFF	TGTGCCACCAGAAACTTGAACACTGAAGCTTTCTTT
TRBD1	TRBV6-5	.	TRBJ1-1	CASRLATGENTEAFF	TGTGCCAGCAGGCTTGCGACAGGGGAGAACACTGAAGCTTTCTTT
TRBD1	TRBV15	.	TRBJ1-1	CATSNRDRDANTEAFF	TGTGCCACCAGCAACCGGGACAGGGACGCGAACACTGAAGCTTTCTTT
.	TRBV7-9	few	TRBJ1-1	CASSHTFNTEAFF	TGTGCCAGCAGCCACACGTTCAACACTGAAGCTTTCTTT
.	TRBV18	once	TRBJ2-1	CASSPRVEVDYNEQFF	TGTGCCAGCTCACCACGGGTTGAGGTGGATTACAATGAGCAGTTCTTC
TRBD2	TRBV7-3	.	TRBJ2-5	CASSPSSIAGAGETQYF	TGTGCCAGCAGCCCCTCCTCCATAGCGGGAGCGGGGGAGACCCAGTACTTC
.	TRBV6-1	few	TRBJ2-3	CASSEARGSQYF	TGTGCCAGCAGTGAAGCCAGGGGATCTCAGTATTTT
TRBD1	TRBV10-1	few	TRBJ1-4	CASSRTGAGEKLFF	TGCGCCAGCAGTAGGACAGGGGCAGGGGAAAAACTGTTTTTT
TRBD1	TRBV28	.	TRBJ1-5	CASRKDRAGNQPQHF	TGTGCCAGCAGGAAAGACAGGGCTGGCAATCAGCCCCAGCATTTT
TRBD2	TRBV27	.	TRBJ2-3	CASSLYAGLATDTQYF	TGTGCCAGCAGTTTATACGCGGGACTAGCGACAGATACGCAGTATTTT
.	TRBV6-1	many	TRBJ2-3	CASSERVEGADTQYF	TGTGCCAGCAGTGAACGTGTGGAGGGAGCAGATACGCAGTATTTT
TRBD2	TRBV15	once	TRBJ2-2	CATSRGLAENGELFF	TGTGCCACCAGCAGGGGACTAGCGGAGAACGGGGAGCTGTTTTTT
.	TRBV6-6	.	TRBJ1-4	CASSYPKHGNNEKLFF	TGTGCCAGCAGTTACCCGAAACACGGGAATAATGAAAAACTGTTTTTT
.	TRBV10-1	.	TRBJ1-1	CASSDADLPNGDTEAFF	TGCGCCAGCAGTGACGCCGACTTGCCCAACGGAGACACTGAAGCTTTCTTT
.	TRBV5-6	.	TRBJ2-7	CASSRATDTPYEQYF	TGTGCCAGCAGCCGTGCTACGGACACCCCCTACGAGCAGTACTTC
TRBD1	TRBV30	.	TRBJ2-7	CACRTGGYEQYF	TGTGCCTGTCGGACAGGGGGCTACGAGCAGTACTTC
.	TRBV6-5	.	TRBJ1-4	CASSYGRGGEKLFF	TGTGCCAGCAGTTACGGAAGGGGAGGGGAAAAACTGTTTTTT
TRBD1	TRBV4-1	.	TRBJ1-1	CASSHGGDRGITEAFF	TGCGCCAGCAGCCATGGGGGGGACAGGGGGATCACTGAAGCTTTCTTT
.	TRBV9	.	TRBJ2-5	CASSSGSGDRKETQYF	TGTGCCAGCAGCTCAGGGAGCGGGGACAGGAAAGAGACCCAGTACTTC
TRBD2	TRBV5-6	.	TRBJ2-7	CASSLPSGPYEQYF	TGTGCCAGCAGCTTGCCTAGCGGCCCCTACGAGCAGTACTTC
TRBD1	TRBV7-9	.	TRBJ2-1	CASRGGTVGHNEQFF	TGTGCCAGCAGAGGTGGGACAGTGGGACACAATGAGCAGTTCTTC
.	TRBV2	.	TRBJ2-5	CASSLQETQYF	TGTGCCAGCAGTCTCCAAGAGACCCAGTACTTC
TRBD2	TRBV7-9	.	TRBJ2-1	CASSLEASGSYNEQFF	TGTGCCAGCAGCTTAGAGGCTAGCGGGTCGTACAATGAGCAGTTCTTC
.	TRBV5-4	.	TRBJ1-2	CASSEQGYGYTF	TGTGCCAGCAGCGAGCAGGGTTATGGCTACACCTTC
TRBD2	TRBV6-6	.	TRBJ2-3	CASSSSGGITDTQYF	TGTGCCAGCAGTTCGTCGGGGGGGATAACAGATACGCAGTATTTT
TRBD1	TRBV2	few	TRBJ1-3	CASRTDRGLGNTIYF	TGTGCCAGCAGAACGGACAGGGGGCTTGGAAACACCATATATTTT
.	TRBV7-8	.	TRBJ2-5	CASRTGTNFVLPQQETQYF	TGTGCCAGCAGGACCGGGACAAACTTTGTCCTTCCTCAACAAGAGACCCAGTACTTC
.	TRBV28	.	TRBJ1-4	CASRGWANEKLFF	TGTGCCAGTCGGGGATGGGCTAATGAAAAACTGTTTTTT
.	TRBV19	.	TRBJ2-7	CASSIGRGTYEQYF	TGTGCCAGTAGTATAGGAAGGGGTACCTACGAGCAGTACTTC
.	TRBV6-1	.	TRBJ1-2	CASSDFGLRPNGYTF	TGTGCCAGCAGTGACTTTGGGCTTCGCCCCAATGGCTACACCTTC
.	TRBV11-2	.	TRBJ2-3	CASSVRGASTDTQYF	TGTGCCAGCAGCGTACGGGGGGCGAGCACAGATACGCAGTATTTT
.	TRBV4-1	.	TRBJ1-2	CASSPSSGFRGYTF	TGCGCCAGCAGCCCCTCCTCAGGGTTCCGTGGCTACACCTTC
.	TRBV11-3	.	TRBJ2-2	CASSSGPPNTGELFF	TGTGCCAGCAGCTCTGGCCCACCGAACACCGGGGAGCTGTTTTTT
.	TRBV4-1	few	TRBJ1-4	CASSQGSREGEKLFF	TGCGCCAGCAGCCAAGGGTCCCGGGAGGGGGAAAAACTGTTTTTT
.	TRBV30	.	TRBJ1-1	CASGENTEAFF	TGTGCCTCCGGGGAGAACACTGAAGCTTTCTTT
TRBD2	TRBV6-5	once	TRBJ2-7	CASSDGLAAYEQYF	TGTGCCAGCAGTGACGGACTAGCGGCCTACGAGCAGTACTTC
.	TRBV28	.	TRBJ1-2	CASSSHWADGYTF	TGTGCCAGCAGTTCCCATTGGGCAGATGGCTACACCTTC
TRBD1	TRBV5-1	.	TRBJ1-2	CASSNAGQAYGYTF	TGCGCCAGCAGCAACGCAGGACAGGCCTATGGCTACACCTTC
.	TRBV5-1	.	TRBJ2-3	CASSLEGREADTQYF	TGCGCCAGCAGCTTGGAAGGCAGGGAGGCAGATACGCAGTATTTT
.	TRBV9	few	TRBJ1-2	CASSVRGGLWDGYTF	TGTGCCAGCAGCGTTCGGGGGGGGTTGTGGGATGGCTACACCTTC
.	TRBV5-4	.	TRBJ2-3	CASSTDIFTDTQYF	TGTGCCAGCAGCACGGACATATTCACAGATACGCAGTATTTT
TRBD1	TRBV4-2	.	TRBJ1-4	CASSQGTGGEKLFF	TGTGCCAGCAGCCAAGGGACAGGGGGGGAAAAACTGTTTTTT
TRBD2	TRBV29-1	.	TRBJ2-5	CSVEDGRGARGETQYF	TGCAGCGTTGAGGATGGGCGGGGGGCGCGCGGAGAGACCCAGTACTTC
.	TRBV5-1	.	TRBJ1-3	CASSFGQFLSGNTIYF	TGCGCCAGCAGCTTCGGACAATTCCTCTCTGGAAACACCATATATTTT
.	TRBV21-1	.	TRBJ2-7	CASSKGHRDTISYYEQYF	TGTGCCAGCAGCAAAGGTCACCGGGACACAATTTCCTACTACGAGCAGTACTTC
.	TRBV5-1	.	TRBJ2-7	CASSLGDRLSEQYF	TGCGCCAGCAGCTTGGGAGACAGGCTCTCCGAGCAGTACTTC
.	TRBV30	.	TRBJ2-1	CAWSVAGNNEQFF	TGTGCCTGGAGTGTAGCCGGGAACAATGAGCAGTTCTTC
TRBD1	TRBV27	.	TRBJ1-5	CASSLGWTGGNHQPQHF	TGTGCCAGCAGTTTAGGCTGGACAGGGGGAAACCATCAGCCCCAGCATTTT